This TCR beta chain is drawn from a study of blood T cell repertoires in COVID-19 (dated by TCRdb to 2020 to 2022). At the level of the whole study: Collaborator samples came from the United States, Italy and Spain and covered acute and convalescent phases of COVID-19. The dataset comprised deeply sampled blood TCRbeta repertoires from subjects exposed to, actively infected with, or recovered from COVID-19. The repertoires were released in a freely available public database intended as a resource for research on the immune response to SARS-CoV-2. The sample metadata nearly always contained a de-identified subject ID, COVID-19 status, age in years and sex. The prospective study material was composed of cDNA or gDNA derived from T cells, B-cell-depleted T cells, or PBMCs. Samples came from the ongoing ImmuneRACE study (first 160 participants) plus 1,254 subjects from 6 global collaborators. HLA class I and class II types, where available, came from metadata supplied by the sample provider rather than from assay-based typing.

Study-wide findings and limitations: How much clinical and demographic metadata was included differed by source and by participant, and the metadata was provided uncurated.

In this sample, this clone turned up once. This receptor's antigen is unknown. Within one base of it there is no much larger clone, and no base qualities were kept. In the prospective study, participants were roughly 18 to 95 years old, resided in 24 geographic areas of the United States, and were enrolled through a virtual design. In the prospective study, cohorts were assigned on the basis of participant-reported clinical history obtained from a screening survey and a study questionnaire. In the prospective study, whole blood, serum and a nasopharyngeal or oropharyngeal swab were collected from each participant by mobile phlebotomists. Over a 2-month period, participants in the prospective study had the option of providing additional blood draws and questionnaires. Blood samples from the prospective study were shipped frozen or at room temperature prior to DNA extraction. The germline V gene provides CDR1 KGHSH and CDR2 LQKENI. Measured from the cysteine to the phenylalanine, the CDR3 is 18 residues long. Solely the CDR3 DNA is kept, with 54 bases framed from the first base. The trim is 3 bases for V and 6 bases for J, with a gap of 26 bases between the germline ends.

TCRbeta CDR3 regions were amplified from genomic DNA by means of the immunoSEQ Assay, a bias-controlled multiplex PCR. In the paper's pipeline: Nucleated cell counts per sample were estimated from amplification of reference gene primers within the assay. To quantify the absolute abundance of each unique TCRbeta CDR3 rearrangement, sequence reads were collapsed and filtered. For each sample, productive Simpson clonality was calculated as the square root of Simpson's diversity index over productive rearrangements. TCRdb mirrors the immuneACCESS table, restricted to in-frame sequences. Some clones are absent from its copies; in checked studies, under half trace to an unresolved V gene, and the reason for the others is unknown. Clonal size and the V and J genes are those of that table, whereas D and trimming came from the DNA. The sample data list around 450,000 clones, and 70% to 90% of these were observed just once. Approximately 2% of the sample is in the top ten clones.

The source of this sequence is a woman under 30 with acute COVID-19. The sequenced material came from PBMCs or T cells enriched from blood (not recorded which). The chain links TRBV18 with TRBJ1-1, with TRBD1 tentatively as D gene (6 bases match). The CDR3 corresponds to CASSPPGTSLVSTPEAFF. The DNA sequence reads TGTGCCAGCTCACCTCCCGGGACATCCCTTGTATCAACCCCTGAAGCTTTCTTT.